The rows below give T cell receptor beta chains drawn from one sample of a study of cytomegalovirus exposure and HLA in healthy donors. Using immunoSEQ multiplex PCR, the repertoire was profiled, and TCRdb retains in-frame clones only, with some absent. This sample carries just under 250,000 clones, 82% of them seen once, and the ten largest clones take 5.4%. The sequenced sample consisted of PBMCs. These receptors came from a woman between 35 and 50 years old in good health and CMV-seropositive. CDR3s include the opening cysteine and the closing phenylalanine or tryptophan. D genes are given only for firm matches. Clone size is shown for a subset of rows, as once, few, many or a class of expanded clone.

V gene	CDR3 length	D gene	J gene	clone size	CDR3 protein	CDR3 DNA
TRBV4-2	15	-	TRBJ1-5	-	CASSQDSGSNQPQHF	TGTGCCAGCAGCCAAGATTCCGGTAGCAATCAGCCCCAGCATTTT
TRBV30	14	-	TRBJ1-5	-	CAWTQGAGNQPQHF	TGTGCCTGGACCCAGGGTGCAGGCAATCAGCCCCAGCATTTT
TRBV2	14	TRBD1	TRBJ2-7	-	CASSSDRGPYEQYF	TGTGCCAGCTCCTCGGACAGGGGTCCCTACGAGCAGTACTTC
TRBV14	13	-	TRBJ1-6	-	CASSQESVTPLHF	TGTGCCAGCAGCCAAGAGTCCGTAACACCCCTCCACTTT
TRBV9	14	TRBD1	TRBJ1-5	-	CASSATGSNQPQHF	TGTGCCAGCAGCGCGACAGGGAGCAATCAGCCCCAGCATTTT
TRBV5-1	16	TRBD1	TRBJ1-2	few	CASSSAPGQGAVGYTF	TGCGCCAGCAGCTCCGCCCCGGGACAGGGGGCAGTCGGCTACACCTTC
TRBV29-1	16	-	TRBJ2-7	-	CSVEGVESGGIGEQYF	TGCAGCGTTGAAGGCGTGGAATCAGGAGGGATCGGCGAGCAGTACTTC
TRBV7-2	15	TRBD2	TRBJ2-3	-	CATSLSGRWGDTQYF	TGTGCCACCTCACTGAGCGGGAGGTGGGGAGATACGCAGTATTTT
TRBV19	15	-	TRBJ1-4	-	CASSPHKEVGEKLFF	TGTGCCAGTAGTCCTCACAAGGAGGTGGGGGAAAAACTGTTTTTT
TRBV2	16	TRBD2	TRBJ2-3	-	CASSEPRRGNTDTQYF	TGTGCCAGCAGTGAACCAAGGCGGGGGAACACAGATACGCAGTATTTT
TRBV9	17	TRBD2	TRBJ2-1	-	CASSLGSGTSGYNEQFF	TGTGCCAGCAGCCTAGGCTCAGGGACTAGCGGTTACAATGAGCAGTTCTTC
TRBV30	15	-	TRBJ2-6	-	CASPAPSSGANVLTF	TGTGCCTCCCCAGCGCCCAGCTCTGGGGCCAACGTCCTGACTTTC
TRBV30	15	TRBD1	TRBJ1-1	-	CAWLNEPTGGLKAFF	TGTGCCTGGCTAAATGAACCGACAGGGGGGCTCAAAGCTTTCTTT
TRBV4-1	16	TRBD1	TRBJ1-1	-	CASSQSPQGLETEAFF	TGCGCCAGCAGCCAAAGCCCACAGGGGTTGGAGACTGAAGCTTTCTTT
TRBV27	14	TRBD1	TRBJ1-4	few	CASRKTGAIRKLFF	TGTGCCAGCAGGAAAACAGGGGCTATCAGAAAACTGTTTTTT
TRBV11-3	14	TRBD1	TRBJ1-1	-	CASSLVGTDTEAFF	TGTGCCAGCAGCTTAGTTGGGACAGACACTGAAGCTTTCTTT
TRBV7-2	15	TRBD1	TRBJ2-7	-	CASSSTGTGFRRQYF	TGTGCCAGCAGCTCGACCGGGACAGGGTTTCGAAGGCAGTACTTC
TRBV6-5	14	TRBD1	TRBJ1-1	-	CASSRRTGEPEAFF	TGTGCCAGCAGTCGACGGACAGGGGAGCCTGAAGCTTTCTTT
TRBV29-1	12	TRBD1	TRBJ1-4	-	CSVEGTGEKLFF	TGCAGCGTTGAGGGGACAGGGGAAAAACTGTTTTTT
TRBV9	13	-	TRBJ2-4	-	CASSVAGENIQYF	TGTGCCAGCAGCGTAGCGGGGGAAAACATTCAGTACTTC
TRBV5-6	15	-	TRBJ1-3	-	CASSATDSSGNTIYF	TGTGCCAGCAGCGCCACCGACAGCTCTGGAAACACCATATATTTT
TRBV5-4	17	-	TRBJ1-2	-	CASSGDIRQAFNYGYTF	TGTGCCAGCAGCGGAGACATTCGACAGGCTTTTAACTATGGCTACACCTTC
TRBV7-7	14	-	TRBJ2-5	-	CASSPLGVGETQYF	TGTGCCAGCAGCCCGTTAGGGGTAGGGGAGACCCAGTACTTC
TRBV21-1	17	-	TRBJ2-1	few	CASSKGFLGTRDNEQFF	TGTGCCAGCAGCAAAGGTTTCCTCGGGACTCGAGACAATGAGCAGTTCTTC
TRBV5-1	17	-	TRBJ1-6	-	CASSLIGGRDYNSPLHF	TGCGCCAGCAGCTTAATAGGGGGACGGGACTATAATTCACCCCTCCACTTT
TRBV5-6	14	-	TRBJ1-1	-	CASSLYVMNTEAFF	TGTGCCAGCAGCTTGTATGTAATGAACACTGAAGCTTTCTTT
TRBV6-6	13	-	TRBJ2-4	-	CASSGDSSNIQYF	TGTGCCAGCAGCGGGGACTCCTCAAACATTCAGTACTTC
TRBV4-3	15	TRBD1	TRBJ1-2	-	CASSQSSGGTYGYTF	TGCGCCAGCAGCCAATCCTCAGGGGGCACCTATGGCTACACCTTC
TRBV5-8	13	-	TRBJ1-1	-	CASSLVSPREAFF	TGTGCCAGCAGCTTGGTGAGCCCCCGCGAAGCTTTCTTT
TRBV11-2	11	-	TRBJ2-1	-	CASSSRREQFF	TGTGCCAGCAGCTCGCGGCGGGAGCAGTTCTTC
TRBV5-6	12	-	TRBJ2-2	-	CASSFYTGELFF	TGTGCCAGCAGCTTCTACACCGGGGAGCTGTTTTTT
TRBV18	14	TRBD1	TRBJ1-1	-	CASSPQGVKTEAFF	TGTGCCAGCTCACCCCAGGGGGTCAAGACTGAAGCTTTCTTT
TRBV7-6	15	-	TRBJ2-2	-	CASSLAEYRAGELFF	TGTGCCAGCAGCTTAGCGGAATACAGGGCCGGGGAGCTGTTTTTT
TRBV12-5	15	-	TRBJ2-7	once	CASGPRGASTYEQYF	TGTGCTAGTGGTCCCCGCGGGGCCTCAACCTACGAGCAGTACTTC
TRBV6-5	13	TRBD1	TRBJ1-4	-	CATSDRGGEKLFF	TGTGCCACCTCGGACAGGGGAGGAGAAAAACTGTTTTTT
TRBV4-1	16	-	TRBJ2-1	-	CASSQVAARRGNEQFF	TGCGCCAGCAGCCAAGTGGCGGCTAGACGAGGCAATGAGCAGTTCTTC
TRBV11-3	17	TRBD1	TRBJ2-7	-	CASSFFRTGVATYEQYF	TGTGCCAGCAGCTTCTTTAGGACAGGGGTAGCCACCTACGAGCAGTACTTC